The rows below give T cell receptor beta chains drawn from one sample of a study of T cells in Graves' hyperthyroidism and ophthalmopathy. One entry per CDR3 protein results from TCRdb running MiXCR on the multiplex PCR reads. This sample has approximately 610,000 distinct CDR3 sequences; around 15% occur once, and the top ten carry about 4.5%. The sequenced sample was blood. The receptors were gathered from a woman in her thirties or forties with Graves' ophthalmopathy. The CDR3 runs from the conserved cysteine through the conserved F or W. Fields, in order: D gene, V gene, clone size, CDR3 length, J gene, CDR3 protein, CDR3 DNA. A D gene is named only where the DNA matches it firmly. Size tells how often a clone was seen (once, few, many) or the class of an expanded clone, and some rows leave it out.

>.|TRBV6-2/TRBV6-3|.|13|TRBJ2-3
CASSYVETDTQYF
TGTGCCAGCAGTTACGTTGAAACAGATACGCAGTATTTT
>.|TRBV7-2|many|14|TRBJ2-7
CASSLDPGPYEQYF
TGTGCCAGCAGCTTAGATCCGGGACCCTACGAGCAGTACTTC
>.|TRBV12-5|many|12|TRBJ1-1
CASVRENTEAFF
TGTGCTAGTGTTCGAGAGAACACTGAAGCTTTCTTT
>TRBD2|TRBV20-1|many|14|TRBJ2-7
CSASREGLSYEQYF
TGCAGTGCTAGCAGGGAGGGCCTAAGCTACGAGCAGTACTTC
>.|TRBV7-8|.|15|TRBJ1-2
CASSLARGVHYGYTF
TGTGCCAGCAGCTTAGCCCGAGGGGTACACTATGGCTACACCTTC
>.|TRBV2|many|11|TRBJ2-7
CASTWEDEQYF
TGTGCCAGCACGTGGGAGGACGAGCAGTACTTC
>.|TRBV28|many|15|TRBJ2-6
CASSPFKNGANVLTF
TGTGCCAGCAGTCCCTTTAAAAATGGGGCCAACGTCCTGACTTTC
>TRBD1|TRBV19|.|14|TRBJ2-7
CASSRDSATYEQYF
TGTGCCAGTAGTCGGGACAGTGCGACCTACGAGCAGTACTTC
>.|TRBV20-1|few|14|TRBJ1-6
CSAPDEGDHSPLHF
TGCAGTGCCCCCGACGAGGGGGACCATTCACCCCTCCACTTT
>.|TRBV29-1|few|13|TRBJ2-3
CSVIGRIGDTQYF
TGCAGCGTTATTGGAAGAATAGGCGATACGCAGTATTTT
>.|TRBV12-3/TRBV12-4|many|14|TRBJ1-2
CASSLTGAGNGYTF
TGTGCCAGCAGTTTAACGGGGGCAGGGAATGGCTACACCTTC
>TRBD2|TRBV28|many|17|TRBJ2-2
CASSLWVASGRPGELFF
TGTGCCAGCAGTTTGTGGGTCGCTAGCGGGAGACCCGGGGAGCTGTTTTTT
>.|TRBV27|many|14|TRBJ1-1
CASSLRWTNTEAFF
TGTGCCAGCAGTTTAAGGTGGACGAACACTGAAGCTTTCTTT
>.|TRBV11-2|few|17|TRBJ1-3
CASSLIPTQGSGNTIYF
TGTGCCAGCAGCTTAATACCGACACAAGGCTCTGGAAACACCATATATTTT
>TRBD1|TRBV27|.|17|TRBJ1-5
CASSRGTASLSNQPQHF
TGTGCCAGCAGTCGTGGGACAGCTTCTCTTAGCAATCAGCCCCAGCATTTT